These 27 T cell receptor beta chains were sequenced from one sample in a study of a mutant IDH1 vaccine in newly diagnosed glioma. Sequencing was performed with immunoSEQ multiplex PCR; in TCRdb, only in-frame clones are kept and a portion is missing. The data show tens of thousands of clones, with 81% seen just once and 4.7% held by the top ten. Stated time point: week 35, safety follow-up. Topical imiquimod accompanied each vaccine dose, which consisted of 300 ug of mutant IDH1 20-mer peptide. No antigen is known for these receptors. Sequenced here: PBMCs, sampled from a glioma patient whose treatment included an IDH1 peptide vaccine. Receptors were obtained from a woman in her thirties or forties with glioma. Some clones in this sample may be carry-over from other donors' samples.

This chain connects TRBV18 to TRBJ2-1; 10 positions agree with TRBD1. Germline trimming cut 3 bases from V and 7 bases from J; bases unmatched to any gene: 6. CDR3 length: 15 residues. CDR1 is KGHSH and CDR2 is LQKENI in the germline V gene. CDR3 residues: CASSPYGQGGNEQFF. The CDR3 DNA sequence: TGTGCCAGCTCACCCTACGGACAGGGGGGTAATGAGCAGTTCTTC.

This clone was counted between two and nine times. The V and J genes are TRBV27 and TRBJ2-2; unclear D gene. Germline lookup yields CDR1 MNHEY and CDR2 SMNVEV (reference sequence). The CDR3 totals 14 residues. The ends were cut back, 3 bases at V and 2 bases at J, with 7 bases in the middle. The CDR3 coding sequence is TGTGCCAGCAGTTTCGGCAGTAACACCGGGGAGCTGTTTTTT. This codes for CASSFGSNTGELFF.

The chain joins TRBV4-3 to TRBJ1-3, with a possible D match to TRBD1 (5 bases). The germline V gene has CDR1 LGHNA and CDR2 YSLEER. Trimming took 4 bases from V and 2 from J, leaving 12 bases between them. CDR3 length equals 15 residues. The CDR3 loop is CASSPAGGAGNTIYF. In DNA form, the CDR3 reads TGCGCCAGCAGCCCCGCCGGGGGGGCTGGAAACACCATATATTTT.

The sample holds a few counts of this clone. V gene TRBV23-1 combines with J gene TRBJ2-7, with 10 bases lining up with TRBD1. TRBV23-1 is an ORF, with its function uncertain. This CDR3 contains 14 residues. V was pared by 2 bases and J by 5 bases, with 3 bases of the junction left unmatched. The CDR3 region has the DNA TGCGCCAGCAGTCAAAGGGACAGGGGTGACGAGCAGTACTTC. This codes for CASSQRDRGDEQYF.

V is TRBV6-1 and J is TRBJ1-1, with TRBD1 matching 8 bases. Germline-derived CDR1 and CDR2 are MNHNS and SASEGT. The ends lost 2 bases at V and 6 bases at J; junction bases unmatched: 5. This CDR3 comprises 14 residues. The CDR3 loop is CASSESGQGPEAFF. Here the CDR3 DNA reads TGTGCCAGCAGTGAATCAGGACAGGGTCCTGAAGCTTTCTTT.

The V call is TRBV15, the J call TRBJ1-5; D not certain. The CDR3 spans 16 residues. Germline CDR1 LNHNV, CDR2 YYDKDF (reference sequence). Trimming cost V 5 bases and J 0 bases, with 14 bases left between them. CDR3: CATSELDYPSNQPQHF. CDR3 sequence (DNA): TGTGCCACCAGCGAATTAGACTATCCTAGCAATCAGCCCCAGCATTTT.

This chain uses TRBV4-2 with TRBJ2-5; 9 bases match TRBD1. Gene TRBJ2-7 matches the end of the DNA better, so the J call may be wrong. Germline lookup yields CDR1 LGHNA and CDR2 YNFKEQ. The CDR3 is 14 amino acids. The CDR3 sequence: CASSQTGGRDEQYF. In nucleotides, the CDR3 is TGTGCCAGCAGCCAAACAGGGGGCCGGGACGAGCAGTACTTC.

The chain carries TRBV29-1 and TRBJ1-1; no clear D gene. The CDR3 runs to 16 residues. Germline CDR1 is SQVTM and CDR2 is ANQGSEA. The V end was cut by 3 bases, the J end by 2 bases, with 19 bases between. CDR3 sequence (DNA): TGCAGCGTTGACGGCAGATATAGTTTTGTAAACACTGAAGCTTTCTTT. Protein product: CSVDGRYSFVNTEAFF.

The J gene is TRBJ1-2, the V gene TRBV27, with D perhaps matching TRBD1 (5 bases). V lost 2 bases to trimming and J lost 2 bases, with 12 bases between them. CDR1 and CDR2 from the germline V gene are MNHEY and SMNVEV (reference sequence). This CDR3 has 15 amino acids. The CDR3 spells CASSLVPGLNYGYTF. For the CDR3, the DNA is TGTGCCAGCAGTTTAGTACCAGGGCTAAACTATGGCTACACCTTC.

The rearrangement uses TRBV29-1 and TRBJ2-2, with D perhaps matching TRBD2 (6 bases). V shed 6 bases and J shed 4 bases, with 9 bases lying between them. The CDR3 runs 12 residues. CDR1 and CDR2 (germline): SQVTM, ANQGSEA. The CDR3 DNA is TGCAGCGTGCCCGGGGGCACCGGGGAGCTGTTTTTT. Its protein product is CSVPGGTGELFF.

The chain recombines TRBV28 with TRBJ2-7; 7 bases line up with TRBD1. V lost 6 bases to trimming and J lost 4 bases; unmatched junction nucleotides: 3. The CDR3 sequence is 12 residues long. CDR1 is MDHEN, CDR2 SYDVKM, per germline. CDR3 sequence reads: CASSIQGYEQYF. The CDR3 DNA follows: TGTGCCAGCAGCATACAGGGGTACGAGCAGTACTTC.

The rearrangement uses TRBV19 and TRBJ2-2; 10 bases fit TRBD2. Germline V gene sequence: CDR1 LNHDA, CDR2 SQIVND (reference sequence). The CDR3 has 14 amino acids. J gave up 6 bases and V 4 bases, and 2 bases lay outside the gene matches. The CDR3 DNA is TGTGCCAGTAGTACAGCGGGGGGGCCCGGGGAGCTGTTTTTT. The encoded protein is CASSTAGGPGELFF.

This chain links TRBV15 with TRBJ2-3; D call uncertain. CDR3 length equals 16 residues. Between the trimmed V and J ends, which lost 1 base and 1 base, there was a span of 12 bases. Germline CDR1 reads LNHNV; CDR2 reads YYDKDF (reference sequence). CDR3 sequence (DNA): TGTGCCACCAGCAGAGGTAACCCCGAGGGCACAGATACGCAGTATTTT. This encodes CATSRGNPEGTDTQYF.

The chain links TRBV27 to TRBJ1-1; 8 bases map to TRBD1. The germline V gene encodes CDR1 MNHEY and CDR2 SMNVEV (reference sequence). The junction had 11 bases not matched to a gene; V was cut back by 1 base and J by 1 base. This CDR3 has 18 amino acids. The CDR3 reads CASSLWPKTGVGNTEAFF. As DNA, the CDR3 is TGTGCCAGCAGTTTATGGCCCAAGACAGGGGTAGGGAACACTGAAGCTTTCTTT.

J is TRBJ2-1 and V is TRBV7-2, with TRBD2 matching over 9 bases. The trim removed 5 bases at V and 6 bases at J, leaving 14 bases unmatched. Germline V gene data show CDR1 as SGHTA and CDR2 as FQGNSA. CDR3 length: 17 residues. For the CDR3, the DNA is TGTGCCAGCAGCGCCCGCACTTTGCGGGGGGGACCCAATGAGCAGTTCTTC. It translates to CASSARTLRGGPNEQFF.

The V and J genes are TRBV28 and TRBJ2-3; D not certain. The germline V gene encodes CDR1 MDHEN and CDR2 SYDVKM. There are 12 residues in the CDR3. V lost 3 bases to trimming and J lost 7 bases, with 8 bases between them. The CDR3 loop reads CASSFRRNTQYF. DNA of the CDR3: TGTGCCAGCAGTTTCAGGAGAAATACGCAGTATTTT. The whole variable domain, filled in from reference TRBV28 and TRBJ2-3, reads DVKVTQSSRYLVKRTGEKVFLECVQDMDHENMFWYRQDPGLGLRLIYFSYDVKMKEKGDIPEGYSVSREKKERFSLILESASTNQTSMYLCASSFRRNTQYFGPGTRLTVL.

V is TRBV5-4 and J is TRBJ2-6, with D unresolved. The CDR3 has 16 amino acids. CDR1 is SGHNT, CDR2 YYREEE, per germline (reference sequence). With 10 bases removed from V and 0 bases from J, the gap between germline ends came to 17 bases. CDR3 nucleotides: TGTGCCGGTGGTGGCGTGGGAAGCTCTGGGGCCAACGTCCTGACTTTC. Translating it yields CAGGGVGSSGANVLTF.

V and J are TRBV7-2 and TRBJ2-7; 8 bases match TRBD1. The trim removed 6 bases at V and 3 bases at J, leaving 4 bases unmatched. This CDR3 has 13 amino acids. The germline V gene encodes CDR1 SGHTA and CDR2 FQGNSA. CDR3 coding DNA: TGTGCCAGCAGTCAAGACAGGGGCTACGAGCAGTACTTC. Translated: CASSQDRGYEQYF.

This chain uses TRBV7-2 with TRBJ2-2; D unresolved. V was clipped by 3 bases and J by 1 base, with 0 bases between them. The CDR3 is made up of 12 amino acids. Germline loops: CDR1 SGHTA, CDR2 FQGNSA. CDR3 sequence (DNA): TGTGCCAGCAGCTTGAACACCGGGGAGCTGTTTTTT. Translating it yields CASSLNTGELFF. Using reference TRBV7-2 and TRBJ2-2 for the parts outside the CDR3, the full variable domain is GAGVSQSPSNKVTEKGKDVELRCDPISGHTALYWYRQSLGQGLEFLIYFQGNSAPDKSGLPSDRFSAERTGGSVSTLTIQRTQQEDSAVYLCASSLNTGELFFGEGSRLTVL.

This clone was seen a few times. This rearrangement joins TRBV28 to TRBJ2-1; D is ambiguous. Germline V lookup: CDR1 MDHEN, CDR2 SYDVKM. CDR3 size: 14 residues. The V end was cut by 7 bases, the J end by 3 bases, with 13 bases between. The CDR3 reads CASKRAVYYNEQFF. In nucleotides, the CDR3 is TGTGCCAGCAAAAGAGCAGTATACTACAATGAGCAGTTCTTC.

This clone has just a few counts. The chain is built from TRBV6-6 and TRBJ2-5; D may correspond to TRBD1 or TRBD2 (5 bases each). The CDR3 contains 13 residues. Germline CDR1 and CDR2: MNHNY and SVGAGI (reference sequence). Trimming removed 8 bases at V and 4 bases at J, with 14 bases between. CDR3 residues: CASGLGGGETQYF. CDR3 nucleotides: TGTGCCAGCGGGTTGGGTGGGGGAGAGACCCAGTACTTC.

The chain recombines TRBV5-4 with TRBJ2-5; D is unclear. The germline CDR1 and CDR2 sequences are SGHNT and YYREEE (reference sequence). The CDR3 runs to 13 residues. The V end was cut by 3 bases, the J end by 1 base, with 7 bases between. The CDR3: CASSSKAQETQYF. Here the CDR3 DNA reads TGTGCCAGCAGCTCGAAGGCCCAAGAGACCCAGTACTTC.

The V and J genes are TRBV9 and TRBJ2-6; possible D gene TRBD2, 6 bases. Between the trimmed V and J ends, which lost 6 bases and 2 bases, there was a span of 24 bases. CDR3 length equals 19 residues. Per germline, CDR1 SGDLS and CDR2 YYNGEE. The CDR3 sequence is CASTYPRDSLVAGANVLTF. The CDR3 DNA reads as TGTGCCAGCACCTATCCCCGGGACTCCCTGGTCGCTGGGGCCAACGTCCTGACTTTC.

By share, this clone counts as medium-sized (0.01 to 0.1%). The chain employs TRBV27 and TRBJ1-1, with 8 nucleotides matching TRBD1. Germline-derived CDR1 and CDR2 are MNHEY and SMNVEV (reference sequence). CDR3 length: 14 amino acids. Trimming at V came to 7 bases and at J to 0 bases, leaving 4 bases not matched to a gene. CDR3 loop: CASIRTGLNTEAFF. CDR3 in DNA: TGTGCCAGCATCCGGACAGGGCTGAACACTGAAGCTTTCTTT.

The chain employs TRBV18 and TRBJ1-4; tentatively, D is TRBD1 (5 bases). The V and J ends lost 2 bases and 4 bases respectively, with 11 bases between them. CDR1 is KGHSH, CDR2 LQKENI, per germline. This CDR3 has 15 residues. CDR3 DNA: TGTGCCAGCTCACCAAGTTGGGACGGTAATGAAAAACTGTTTTTT. Translation: CASSPSWDGNEKLFF.

This chain joins TRBV5-1 and TRBJ1-5, with D unresolved. The CDR3 runs to 15 residues. CDR1 is SGHRS, CDR2 YFSETQ, per germline. V was clipped by 0 bases and J by 0 bases, with 7 bases between them. The CDR3 region has the DNA TGCGCCAGCAGCTTGGGAGGTTATAGCAATCAGCCCCAGCATTTT. Protein product: CASSLGGYSNQPQHF.

This chain links TRBV7-9 with TRBJ1-3; possible D gene TRBD1, 5 bases. In germline, CDR1 is SEHNR, CDR2 FQNEAQ (reference sequence). CDR3 length equals 15 residues. Trimming removed 5 bases at V and 4 bases at J, with 15 bases between. CDR3 sequence: CASSTGTDDGNTIYF. In nucleotides, the CDR3 is TGTGCCAGCAGCACCGGGACGGACGACGGAAACACCATATATTTT. The full variable domain, rest sourced from reference TRBV7-9 and TRBJ1-3, is DTGVSQNPRHKITKRGQNVTFRCDPISEHNRLYWYRQTLGQGPEFLTYFQNEAQLEKSRLLSDRFSAERPKGSFSTLEIQRTEQGDSAMYLCASSTGTDDGNTIYFGEGSWLTVV.